This TCR beta chain originates from a study of T cell responses to AZD1222 COVID-19 vaccine. Produced via immunoSEQ multiplex PCR; TCRdb's table is partial and in-frame only. This sample has roughly 130,000 clones, with 85% to 90% found just once. The length of the CDR3 is 14 residues. After removal of 3 bases from V and 6 bases from J, the junction contained 4 bases not matched to a gene. CDR1 and CDR2 (germline): SEHNR, FQNEAQ (reference sequence). The material was peripheral blood, obtained on day 0 of AZD1222 vaccination. The gene calls are TRBV7-9 and TRBJ2-7; 11 positions agree with TRBD2. The clonotype was recovered from an adult in good health. CDR3 sequence: CASSFGTSGREQYF. Here the CDR3 DNA reads TGTGCCAGCAGCTTCGGGACTAGCGGTCGCGAGCAGTACTTC.